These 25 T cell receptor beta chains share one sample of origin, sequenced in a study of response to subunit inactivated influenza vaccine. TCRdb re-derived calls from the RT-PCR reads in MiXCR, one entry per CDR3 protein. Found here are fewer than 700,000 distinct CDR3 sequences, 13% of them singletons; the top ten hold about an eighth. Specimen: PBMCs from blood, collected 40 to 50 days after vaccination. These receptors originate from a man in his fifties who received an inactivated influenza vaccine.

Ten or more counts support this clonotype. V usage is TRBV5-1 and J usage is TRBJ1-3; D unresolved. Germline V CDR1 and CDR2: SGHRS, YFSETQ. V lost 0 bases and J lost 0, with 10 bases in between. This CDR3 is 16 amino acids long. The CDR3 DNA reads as TGCGCCAGCAGCTTGGTGGCAAGAAGCTCTGGAAACACCATATATTTT. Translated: CASSLVARSSGNTIYF.

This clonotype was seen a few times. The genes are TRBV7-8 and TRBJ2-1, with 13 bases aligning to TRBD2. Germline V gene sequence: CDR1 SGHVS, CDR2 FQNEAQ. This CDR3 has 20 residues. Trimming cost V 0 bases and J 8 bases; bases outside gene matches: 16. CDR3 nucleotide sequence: TGTGCCAGCAGCTTAGCCTTCCGACCGGGACTAGCGGGGTTCGGGGATGAGCAGTTCTTC. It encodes CASSLAFRPGLAGFGDEQFF.

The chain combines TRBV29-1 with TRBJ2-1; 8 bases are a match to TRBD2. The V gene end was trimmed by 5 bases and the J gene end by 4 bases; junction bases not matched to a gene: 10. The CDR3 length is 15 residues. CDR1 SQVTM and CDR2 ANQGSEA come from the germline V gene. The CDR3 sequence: CSVYLMREDYNEQFF. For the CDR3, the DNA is TGCAGCGTTTACCTGATGCGGGAGGATTACAATGAGCAGTTCTTC.

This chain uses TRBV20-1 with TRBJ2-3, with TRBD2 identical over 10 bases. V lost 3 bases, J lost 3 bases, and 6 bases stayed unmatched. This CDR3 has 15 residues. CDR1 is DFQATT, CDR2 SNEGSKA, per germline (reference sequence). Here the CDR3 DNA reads TGCAGTGCTAGTCCTAGCGGGAGTGGGACAGATACGCAGTATTTT. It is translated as CSASPSGSGTDTQYF.

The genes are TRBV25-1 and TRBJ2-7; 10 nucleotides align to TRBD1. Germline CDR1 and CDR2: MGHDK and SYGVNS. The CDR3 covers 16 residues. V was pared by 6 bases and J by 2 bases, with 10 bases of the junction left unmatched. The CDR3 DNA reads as TGTGCCAGCAGCGCACCTCCGGGACAGGGGACCTACGAGCAGTACTTC. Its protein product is CASSAPPGQGTYEQYF.

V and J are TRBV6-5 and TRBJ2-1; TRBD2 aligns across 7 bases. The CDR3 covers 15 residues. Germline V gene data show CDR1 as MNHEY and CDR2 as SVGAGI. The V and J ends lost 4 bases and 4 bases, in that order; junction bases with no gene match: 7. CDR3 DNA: TGTGCCAGCAGTTGGGAGGGGTCCTCATACAATGAGCAGTTCTTC. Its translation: CASSWEGSSYNEQFF.

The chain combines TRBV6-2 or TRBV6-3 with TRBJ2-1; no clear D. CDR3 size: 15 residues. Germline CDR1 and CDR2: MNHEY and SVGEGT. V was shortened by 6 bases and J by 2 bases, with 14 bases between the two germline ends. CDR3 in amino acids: CASSLRVAAYNEQFF. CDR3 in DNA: TGTGCCAGCAGCCTACGAGTGGCGGCCTACAATGAGCAGTTCTTC.

CDR3 loop: CASSPGQGAVSNQPQHF. CDR3 nucleotide sequence: TGTGCCAGCAGTCCGGGACAGGGGGCCGTAAGCAATCAGCCCCAGCATTTT. The J gene is TRBJ1-5, the V gene TRBV28; 12 bases are a match to TRBD1. The CDR3 totals 17 residues. Germline V gene sequence: CDR1 MDHEN, CDR2 SYDVKM. Trimming cost V 5 bases and J 1 base; bases outside gene matches: 6.

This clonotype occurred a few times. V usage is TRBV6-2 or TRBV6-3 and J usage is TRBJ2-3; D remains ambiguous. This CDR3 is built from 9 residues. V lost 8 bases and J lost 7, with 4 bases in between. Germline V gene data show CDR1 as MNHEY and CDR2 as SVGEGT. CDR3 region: CASHYTQYF. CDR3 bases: TGTGCCAGCCACTATACGCAGTATTTT.

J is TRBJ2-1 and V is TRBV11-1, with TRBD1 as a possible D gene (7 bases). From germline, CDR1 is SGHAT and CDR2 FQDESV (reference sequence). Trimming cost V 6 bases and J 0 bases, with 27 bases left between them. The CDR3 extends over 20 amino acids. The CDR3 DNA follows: TGTGCCAGCAGTCCTCCTACAGGGGCTGAGCGGGTGACCTCCTACAATGAGCAGTTCTTC. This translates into CASSPPTGAERVTSYNEQFF.

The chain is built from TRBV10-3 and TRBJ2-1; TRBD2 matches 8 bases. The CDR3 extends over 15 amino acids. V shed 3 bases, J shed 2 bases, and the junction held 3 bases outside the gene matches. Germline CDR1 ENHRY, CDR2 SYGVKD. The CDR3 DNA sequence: TGTGCCATCAGTGAATCGGGAGGGCCCTACAATGAGCAGTTCTTC. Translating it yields CAISESGGPYNEQFF.

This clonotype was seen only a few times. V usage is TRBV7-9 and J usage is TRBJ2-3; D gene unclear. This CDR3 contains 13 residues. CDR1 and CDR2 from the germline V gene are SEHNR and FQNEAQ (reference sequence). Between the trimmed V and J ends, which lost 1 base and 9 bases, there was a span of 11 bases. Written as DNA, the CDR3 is TGTGCCAGCAGCTTAGAAGGCCCGCCAACGCAGTATTTT. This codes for CASSLEGPPTQYF.

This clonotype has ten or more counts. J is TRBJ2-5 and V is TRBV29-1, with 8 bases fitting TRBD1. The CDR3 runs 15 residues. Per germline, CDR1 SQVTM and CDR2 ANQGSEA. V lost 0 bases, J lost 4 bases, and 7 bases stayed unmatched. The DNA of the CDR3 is TGCAGCGTTGAAGATCGAGGACAGGGTCGAGAGACCCAGTACTTC. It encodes CSVEDRGQGRETQYF.

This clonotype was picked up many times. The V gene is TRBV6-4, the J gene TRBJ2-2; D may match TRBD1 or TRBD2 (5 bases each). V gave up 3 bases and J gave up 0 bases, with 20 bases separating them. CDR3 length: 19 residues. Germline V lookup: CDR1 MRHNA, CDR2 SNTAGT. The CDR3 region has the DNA TGTGCCAGCAGTGATTACAAAGGGACCCCCCTCGCGAACACCGGGGAGCTGTTTTTT. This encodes CASSDYKGTPLANTGELFF.

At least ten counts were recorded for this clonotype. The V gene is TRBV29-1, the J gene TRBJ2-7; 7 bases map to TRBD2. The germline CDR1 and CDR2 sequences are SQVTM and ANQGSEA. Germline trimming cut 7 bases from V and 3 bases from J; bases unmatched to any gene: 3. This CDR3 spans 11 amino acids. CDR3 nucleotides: TGCAGCGCCCGGGGGGTCTACGAGCAGTACTTC. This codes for CSARGVYEQYF.

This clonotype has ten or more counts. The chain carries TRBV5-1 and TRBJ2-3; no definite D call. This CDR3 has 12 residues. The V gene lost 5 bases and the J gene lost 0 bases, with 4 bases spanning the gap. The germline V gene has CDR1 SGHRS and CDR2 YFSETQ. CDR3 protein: CASRPSTDTQYF. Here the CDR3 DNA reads TGCGCCAGCAGGCCCAGCACAGATACGCAGTATTTT.

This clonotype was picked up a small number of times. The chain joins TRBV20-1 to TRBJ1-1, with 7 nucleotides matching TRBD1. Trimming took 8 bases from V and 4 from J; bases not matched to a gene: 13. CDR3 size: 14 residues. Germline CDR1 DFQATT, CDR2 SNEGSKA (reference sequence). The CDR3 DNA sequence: TGCAGTTCCGGGCGGGCAGGGGGAACCACTGAAGCTTTCTTT. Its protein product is CSSGRAGGTTEAFF.

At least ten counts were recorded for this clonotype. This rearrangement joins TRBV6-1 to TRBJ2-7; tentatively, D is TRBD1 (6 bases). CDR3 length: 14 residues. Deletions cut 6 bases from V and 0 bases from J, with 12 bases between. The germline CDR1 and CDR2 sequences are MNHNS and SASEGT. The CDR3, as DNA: TGTGCCAGCAGGGACAGTCCTTCCTCCTACGAGCAGTACTTC. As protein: CASRDSPSSYEQYF.

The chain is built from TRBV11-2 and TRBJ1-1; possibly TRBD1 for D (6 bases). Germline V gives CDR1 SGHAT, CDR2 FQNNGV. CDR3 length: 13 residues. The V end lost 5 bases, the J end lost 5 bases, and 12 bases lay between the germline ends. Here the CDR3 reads CASSPTQGTEAFF. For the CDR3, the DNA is TGTGCCAGCAGCCCTACCCAGGGGACTGAAGCTTTCTTT.

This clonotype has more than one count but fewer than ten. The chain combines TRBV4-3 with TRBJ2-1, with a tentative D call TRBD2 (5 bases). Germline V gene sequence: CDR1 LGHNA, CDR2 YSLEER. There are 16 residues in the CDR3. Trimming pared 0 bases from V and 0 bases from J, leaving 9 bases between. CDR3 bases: TGCGCCAGCAGCCAAGACCGGGGTTTCTCCTACAATGAGCAGTTCTTC. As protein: CASSQDRGFSYNEQFF.

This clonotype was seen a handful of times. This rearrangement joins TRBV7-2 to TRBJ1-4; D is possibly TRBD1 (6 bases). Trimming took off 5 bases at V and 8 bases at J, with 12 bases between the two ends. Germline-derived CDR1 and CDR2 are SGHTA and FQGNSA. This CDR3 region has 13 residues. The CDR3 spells CASSLGQKEKLFF. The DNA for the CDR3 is TGTGCCAGCAGCCTAGGACAGAAGGAAAAACTGTTTTTT.

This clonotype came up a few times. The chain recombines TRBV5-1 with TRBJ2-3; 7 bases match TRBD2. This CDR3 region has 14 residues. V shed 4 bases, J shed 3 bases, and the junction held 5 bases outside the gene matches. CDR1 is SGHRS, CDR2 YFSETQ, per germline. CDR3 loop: CASSTGTKTDTQYF. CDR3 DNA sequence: TGCGCCAGCAGCACCGGGACTAAGACAGATACGCAGTATTTT.

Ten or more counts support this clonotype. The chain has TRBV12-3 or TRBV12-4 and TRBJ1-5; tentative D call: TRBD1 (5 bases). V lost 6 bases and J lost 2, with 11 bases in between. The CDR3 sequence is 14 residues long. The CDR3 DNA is TGTGCCAGCAGAACCTCGGGGGGCAATCAGCCCCAGCATTTT. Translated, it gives CASRTSGGNQPQHF.

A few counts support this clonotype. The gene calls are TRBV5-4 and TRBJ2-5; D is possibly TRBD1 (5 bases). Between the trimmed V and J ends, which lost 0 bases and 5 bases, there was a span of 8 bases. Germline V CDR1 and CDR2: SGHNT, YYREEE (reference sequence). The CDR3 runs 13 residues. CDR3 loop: CASSLESGETQYF. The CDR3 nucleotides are TGTGCCAGCAGCTTGGAGTCAGGGGAGACCCAGTACTTC.

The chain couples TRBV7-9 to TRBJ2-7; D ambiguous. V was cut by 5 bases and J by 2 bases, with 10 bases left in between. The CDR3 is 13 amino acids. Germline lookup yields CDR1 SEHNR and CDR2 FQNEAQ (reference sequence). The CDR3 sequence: CASSTSGAYEQYF. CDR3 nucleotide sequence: TGTGCCAGCAGCACCTCGGGTGCCTACGAGCAGTACTTC.